A single sample is the source of the 29 T cell receptor beta chains below, sequenced in a study of cytomegalovirus exposure and HLA in healthy donors. Both 60 Vbeta primers and 13 Jbeta primers went into the PCR. Assay: immunoSEQ multiplex PCR; the TCRdb copy retains only in-frame clones and omits some. Altogether about 95,000 clones are present, around four fifths being singletons, with the ten largest covering over 4%. The sequenced sample was PBMCs. These receptors were collected from a woman aged 40 to 50 in good health and CMV-seropositive.

The rearrangement joins TRBV7-3 to TRBJ2-1, with TRBD2 matching 7 bases. The CDR3 sequence is 13 residues long. J was trimmed by 5 bases and V by 2 bases; bases with no gene match: 0. In germline, CDR1 is SGHTA, CDR2 FQGTGA. CDR3 region: CASSLAGDNEQFF. CDR3 bases: TGTGCCAGCAGCTTAGCGGGAGACAATGAGCAGTTCTTC. Full variable domain (missing parts from reference TRBV7-3 and TRBJ2-1): GAGVSQTPSNKVTEKGKYVELRCDPISGHTALYWYRQSLGQGPEFLIYFQGTGAADDSGLPNDRFFAVRPEGSVSTLKIQRTERGDSAVYLCASSLAGDNEQFFGPGTRLTVL.

The chain links TRBV27 to TRBJ1-5, with 9 bases matching TRBD1. Germline CDR1 and CDR2: MNHEY and SMNVEV (reference sequence). V lost 5 bases to trimming and J lost 3 bases; unmatched junction nucleotides: 5. The CDR3 spans 15 residues. CDR3 DNA sequence: TGTGCCAGCAGTCCGGACAGGGGTGCCAATCAGCCCCAGCATTTT. Amino acids: CASSPDRGANQPQHF.

J is TRBJ2-2 and V is TRBV19, with 7 positions matching TRBD1. This CDR3 comprises 14 residues. Germline trimming cut 7 bases from V and 2 bases from J; bases unmatched to any gene: 4. CDR1 and CDR2 from the germline V gene are LNHDA and SQIVND (reference sequence). The CDR3 loop reads CASIGQANTGELFF. CDR3 nucleotide sequence: TGTGCCAGTATAGGACAGGCCAACACCGGGGAGCTGTTTTTT.

The chain carries TRBV7-8 and TRBJ1-2; 7 nucleotides line up with TRBD1. Germline V gene lookup returns CDR1 SGHVS and CDR2 FQNEAQ. This CDR3 has 17 residues. The J segment lost 0 bases and the V segment lost 3 bases, leaving 10 bases of the junction unmatched. The CDR3 is CASSLGRGNNPNYGYTF. The CDR3 DNA reads as TGTGCCAGCAGCTTGGGCAGGGGGAATAACCCTAACTATGGCTACACCTTC.

The chain links TRBV25-1 to TRBJ1-3; D is possibly TRBD1 (5 bases). Germline assignment: CDR1 MGHDK and CDR2 SYGVNS. V was clipped by 6 bases and J by 0 bases, with 9 bases between them. The CDR3 loop spans 14 amino acids. Here the CDR3 DNA reads TGTGCCAGCAGCCAGGGTTTCTCTGGAAACACCATATATTTT. Its translation is CASSQGFSGNTIYF.

The V gene is TRBV11-3, the J gene TRBJ2-7, with 8 bases identical to TRBD1. The length of the CDR3 is 15 residues. CDR1 is SGHNT, CDR2 YENEEA, per germline. V lost 4 bases to trimming and J lost 6 bases; unmatched junction nucleotides: 11. The CDR3 DNA follows: TGTGCCAGCAGCTCCGAGCAGGGGGCCCCGGGCGAGCAGTACTTC. Residues: CASSSEQGAPGEQYF.

In regard to this clone: A far larger clone lies a single base away; this is likely a read error. This chain uses TRBV10-1 with TRBJ2-7, with a tentative D call TRBD1 (5 bases). This CDR3 contains 13 residues. Germline-derived CDR1 and CDR2 are WNHNN and SYGVQD (reference sequence). The V end lost 7 bases, the J end lost 4 bases, and 14 bases lay between the germline ends. The DNA of the CDR3 is TGCGCCAGCAACACGACAGAGGAGTACGAGCAGTACTTC. It is translated as CASNTTEEYEQYF.

This chain connects TRBV29-1 to TRBJ2-5; D unresolved. The germline CDR1 and CDR2 sequences are SQVTM and ANQGSEA. V dropped 3 bases and J dropped 2 bases, with 10 bases sitting between them. CDR3 length: 13 amino acids. This CDR3 reads CSVDTSAQETQYF. The CDR3 region has the DNA TGCAGCGTTGATACCAGCGCGCAAGAGACCCAGTACTTC.

The genes are TRBV7-9 and TRBJ2-1, with a possible D match to TRBD2 (5 bases). CDR1 and CDR2 (germline): SEHNR, FQNEAQ (reference sequence). This CDR3 comprises 15 residues. Trimming stripped 5 bases from V and 6 bases from J, with 17 bases between. CDR3 sequence: CASSPGGLAFNEQFF. The CDR3 coding sequence is TGTGCCAGCAGCCCCGGCGGGCTAGCTTTCAATGAGCAGTTCTTC.

This chain uses TRBV10-3 with TRBJ2-2; 8 bases fit TRBD2. The CDR3 has 14 amino acids. Germline lookup yields CDR1 ENHRY and CDR2 SYGVKD. The V gene end was trimmed by 6 bases and the J gene end by 5 bases; junction bases not matched to a gene: 5. The CDR3 bases are TGTGCCATCAGCGAGCGGGAGAGAACCGGGGAGCTGTTTTTT. It yields the protein CAISERERTGELFF.

This sequence joins TRBV6-1 and TRBJ1-1; 7 bases fit TRBD1. The CDR3 runs 14 residues. After removal of 3 bases from V and 3 bases from J, the junction contained 4 bases not matched to a gene. CDR1 and CDR2 (germline): MNHNS, SASEGT. The CDR3 region has the DNA TGTGCCAGCAGTGAGAGGGGGCCGGACACTGAAGCTTTCTTT. Its protein product is CASSERGPDTEAFF.

The rearrangement uses TRBV6-5 and TRBJ2-1; 7 bases fit TRBD2. With V trimmed by 5 bases and J by 3 bases, 1 base remained unmatched. The CDR3 length is 13 residues. From germline, CDR1 is MNHEY and CDR2 SVGAGI. The chain's CDR3 is CASSGLVYNEQFF. CDR3 coding DNA: TGTGCCAGCAGTGGACTAGTCTACAATGAGCAGTTCTTC.

This clone was observed a handful of times. V and J are TRBV5-5 and TRBJ2-2; D may be TRBD2 (5 bases). The CDR3 runs 14 residues. Germline CDR1 SGHKS, CDR2 YYEKEE (reference sequence). V lost 1 base and J lost 2, with 6 bases in between. CDR3 sequence (DNA): TGTGCCAGCAGCTTGAGCGGTAACACCGGGGAGCTGTTTTTT. Residues: CASSLSGNTGELFF.

This chain joins TRBV7-9 and TRBJ1-2, with D tentatively TRBD1 (6 bases). This CDR3 is built from 13 residues. V was trimmed by 5 bases and J by 10 bases, leaving 17 bases between them. Germline assignment: CDR1 SEHNR and CDR2 FQNEAQ (reference sequence). Here the CDR3 reads CASSRGTRGIYTF. In DNA form, the CDR3 reads TGTGCCAGCAGCAGGGGGACAAGGGGAATCTACACCTTC.

This rearrangement joins TRBV6-1 to TRBJ1-1; TRBD1 matches at 8 bases. This CDR3 comprises 13 residues. Trimming cost V 6 bases and J 3 bases; bases outside gene matches: 3. Per germline, CDR1 MNHNS and CDR2 SASEGT. CDR3 amino acids: CASRRQGYTEAFF. In DNA form, the CDR3 reads TGTGCCAGCAGAAGACAGGGGTACACTGAAGCTTTCTTT.

The V gene is TRBV27, the J gene TRBJ1-5; TRBD1 might be the D (5 bases). Trimming shortened V by 6 bases and J by 0 bases, and 9 bases separated the two germline ends. Germline V CDR1 and CDR2: MNHEY, SMNVEV (reference sequence). The CDR3 loop spans 14 amino acids. The chain's CDR3 is CASSKDSSNQPQHF. CDR3 in DNA: TGTGCCAGCAGCAAAGACAGTAGCAATCAGCCCCAGCATTTT.

This clone was seen just once. The chain joins TRBV4-1 to TRBJ2-7, with D uncertain. The length of the CDR3 is 15 residues. V was shortened by 0 bases and J by 3 bases, with 12 bases between the two germline ends. Germline CDR1 and CDR2: MGHRA and YSYEKL. The CDR3, as DNA: TGCGCCAGCAGCCAAGATATGCCCAACTTCTACGAGCAGTACTTC. This sequence encodes CASSQDMPNFYEQYF.

Only one count was recorded for this clone. In DNA, the CDR3 is TGTGCCAGTAGTAGACAGGGGGCGGTCACAGATACGCAGTATTTT. Its translation: CASSRQGAVTDTQYF. The chain uses TRBV19 and TRBJ2-3, with 10 bases that match TRBD1. The CDR3 sequence is 15 residues long. Looked up from germline, CDR1 is LNHDA and CDR2 is SQIVND (reference sequence). V lost 4 bases to trimming and J lost 2 bases; unmatched junction nucleotides: 3. The full variable domain, its missing parts supplied by reference TRBV19 and TRBJ2-3, is DGGITQSPKYLFRKEGQNVTLSCEQNLNHDAMYWYRQDPGQGLRLIYYSQIVNDFQKGDIAEGYSVSREKKESFPLTVTSAQKNPTAFYLCASSRQGAVTDTQYFGPGTRLTVL.

The V gene is TRBV6-1, the J gene TRBJ2-1; D unclear. Germline lookup yields CDR1 MNHNS and CDR2 SASEGT. Between the trimmed V and J ends, which lost 10 bases and 4 bases, there was a span of 17 bases. The length of the CDR3 is 14 residues. The CDR3 sequence is CATTREATYNEQFF. CDR3 nucleotides: TGTGCCACCACCCGCGAGGCGACTTACAATGAGCAGTTCTTC.

This chain uses TRBV5-4 with TRBJ1-2; the D gene is possibly TRBD1 (6 bases). The CDR3 has 15 residues. Trimming left V 4 bases short and J 3 bases short, with 16 bases between. Per germline, CDR1 SGHNT and CDR2 YYREEE (reference sequence). The CDR3 region is CASSTGQSRDYGYTF. The CDR3 bases are TGTGCCAGCAGCACCGGACAGTCGAGGGACTATGGCTACACCTTC.

The chain has TRBV6-5 and TRBJ2-1, with D maybe TRBD2 (6 bases). Germline V CDR1 and CDR2: MNHEY, SVGAGI. V lost 10 bases to trimming and J lost 6 bases, with 19 bases between them. The CDR3 runs to 14 residues. CDR3 amino acids: CATVRDSLTNEQFF. The CDR3 DNA sequence: TGTGCCACCGTCCGGGACTCACTAACCAATGAGCAGTTCTTC.

The genes are TRBV28 and TRBJ2-2; tentative D call: TRBD1 (5 bases). Trimming pared 6 bases from V and 4 bases from J, leaving 9 bases between. CDR3 size: 13 residues. The V gene's germline CDR1 is MDHEN and CDR2 SYDVKM. The CDR3 region has the DNA TGTGCCAGCAGCTCCCAGGGCACCGGGGAGCTGTTTTTT. Translating it yields CASSSQGTGELFF.

The rearrangement uses TRBV28 and TRBJ1-5; D remains ambiguous. The germline V gene has CDR1 MDHEN and CDR2 SYDVKM. This CDR3 is built from 12 residues. V lost 5 bases and J 9 bases, leaving 11 bases between the germline ends. The CDR3, as DNA: TGTGCCAGCAGTCTCCTCGAGGGGCCCCAGCATTTT. Amino acids: CASSLLEGPQHF.

This chain joins TRBV7-9 and TRBJ1-3; D is possibly TRBD1 (6 bases). The length of the CDR3 is 15 residues. Deletions cut 2 bases from V and 1 base from J, with 9 bases between. Per the germline V gene, CDR1 is SEHNR and CDR2 is FQNEAQ (reference sequence). CDR3 sequence reads: CASSLQTGSGNTIYF. As DNA, the CDR3 is TGTGCCAGCAGCTTACAAACAGGGTCTGGAAACACCATATATTTT.

The chain couples TRBV14 to TRBJ2-1; TRBD2 aligns across 10 bases. The CDR3 is made up of 18 amino acids. Germline loops: CDR1 SGHDN, CDR2 FVKESK. Trimming took 1 base from V and 4 from J; bases not matched to a gene: 10. CDR3 protein: CASSQAPQLAGIYNEQFF. The DNA for the CDR3 is TGTGCCAGCAGCCAAGCACCCCAACTAGCGGGAATTTACAATGAGCAGTTCTTC.

The V and J genes are TRBV28 and TRBJ2-5; D might be TRBD2 (5 bases). The ends were cut back, 8 bases at V and 4 bases at J, with 14 bases in the middle. The CDR3 sequence is 13 residues long. CDR1 is MDHEN, CDR2 SYDVKM, per germline. The CDR3 coding sequence is TGTGCCAGCGGGAGTGGGGTTTTAGAGACCCAGTACTTC. The encoded protein is CASGSGVLETQYF. Looking up the rest from reference TRBV28 and TRBJ2-5 gives the full variable domain: DVKVTQSSRYLVKRTGEKVFLECVQDMDHENMFWYRQDPGLGLRLIYFSYDVKMKEKGDIPEGYSVSREKKERFSLILESASTNQTSMYLCASGSGVLETQYFGPGTRLLVL.

The chain carries TRBV28 and TRBJ2-7; TRBD1 matches at 9 bases. After removal of 8 bases from V and 3 bases from J, the junction contained 8 bases not matched to a gene. Germline CDR1 reads MDHEN; CDR2 reads SYDVKM. The CDR3 has 14 amino acids. The chain's CDR3 is CASGHWTGDYEQYF. The CDR3 region has the DNA TGTGCCAGCGGACATTGGACAGGGGACTACGAGCAGTACTTC.

The chain couples TRBV4-1 to TRBJ1-5; D possibly corresponds to TRBD1 (5 bases). The CDR3 has 20 residues. Germline CDR1 MGHRA, CDR2 YSYEKL. Trimming cost V 2 bases and J 3 bases, with 26 bases left between them. CDR3 sequence (DNA): TGCGCCAGCAGCCAATGGGTGGGGAGGGGCGGCGGATTAACCAATCAGCCCCAGCATTTT. Protein sequence: CASSQWVGRGGGLTNQPQHF.

The chain carries TRBV4-1 and TRBJ2-5, with a possible D match to TRBD1 (5 bases). CDR1 is MGHRA and CDR2 is YSYEKL in the germline V gene. Trimming left V 0 bases short and J 1 base short, with 18 bases between. The CDR3 runs to 18 residues. The CDR3 loop reads CASSQDQSRVNSQETQYF. The CDR3 bases are TGCGCCAGCAGCCAAGATCAGAGCAGGGTGAATTCCCAAGAGACCCAGTACTTC.